One sample yielded the 22 T cell receptor beta chains listed below, sequenced in a study of T cells in Graves' hyperthyroidism and ophthalmopathy. The source material, RNA transcripts, was used to amplify TCR beta CDR3 regions. In the first-round RT-PCR of the TCR CDR3, the HTBI primer set was used. TCRdb re-called the multiplex PCR reads with MiXCR, one entry per CDR3 protein. The data contain around 110,000 distinct CDR3 sequences, 16% of them singletons. Sample: blood. These receptors all stem from a woman aged 50 to 60 with Graves' hyperthyroidism.

This clonotype was counted many times. The chain has TRBV20-1 and TRBJ2-1; TRBD2 matches 14 bases. In germline, CDR1 is DFQATT, CDR2 SNEGSKA (reference sequence). V trimming: 7 bases; J trimming: 8 bases; junction bases outside the gene matches: 4. This CDR3 is built from 13 residues. The CDR3 bases are TGCAGTGGGAGACTAGCGGGAGGGCATGAGCAGTTCTTC. It codes for CSGRLAGGHEQFF.

At least ten counts were recorded for this clonotype. The chain joins TRBV20-1 to TRBJ1-1; a possible D gene is TRBD1 (5 bases). The germline V gene has CDR1 DFQATT and CDR2 SNEGSKA (reference sequence). The CDR3 has 13 residues. V was cut by 6 bases and J by 4 bases, with 15 bases left in between. The CDR3 sequence: CSAKGRVSTEAFF. The CDR3 nucleotides read TGCAGTGCCAAGGGCAGGGTATCCACTGAAGCTTTCTTT.

The chain employs TRBV24-1 and TRBJ2-1; 11 bases are a match to TRBD2. This CDR3 has 14 residues. The junction had 9 bases not matched to a gene; V was cut back by 6 bases and J by 12 bases. Germline CDR1 is KGHDR and CDR2 is SFDVKD. The CDR3 protein is CATSPGTSGRPQFF. The CDR3 DNA follows: TGTGCCACCAGTCCCGGGACTAGCGGCCGTCCGCAGTTCTTC.

This clonotype was counted at least ten times. V and J are TRBV24-1 and TRBJ2-3; TRBD2 might be the D (7 bases). Between the trimmed V and J ends, which lost 3 bases and 4 bases, there was a span of 13 bases. Germline V gene lookup returns CDR1 KGHDR and CDR2 SFDVKD. This CDR3 contains 15 residues. CDR3 loop: CATSDPRGGPDTQYF. The CDR3 coding sequence is TGTGCCACCAGTGATCCGAGGGGGGGACCAGATACGCAGTATTTT.

This chain connects TRBV2 to TRBJ1-2; no clear D gene. The CDR3 runs 13 residues. CDR1 and CDR2 from the germline V gene are SNHLY and FYNNEI. Trimming stripped 11 bases from V and 4 bases from J, with 17 bases between. CDR3 protein: CAGSMASSYGYTF. In DNA form, the CDR3 reads TGTGCCGGGAGTATGGCATCGTCCTATGGCTACACCTTC. The full variable domain, its missing parts supplied by reference TRBV2 and TRBJ1-2, is EPEVTQTPSHQVTQMGQEVILRCVPISNHLYFYWYRQILGQKVEFLVSFYNNEISEKSEIFDDQFSVERPDGSNFTLKIRSTKLEDSAMYFCAGSMASSYGYTFGSGTRLTVV.

This clonotype was counted at least ten times. This chain connects TRBV20-1 to TRBJ2-5, with 11 nucleotides matching TRBD2. CDR3 length: 17 residues. Germline V gene sequence: CDR1 DFQATT, CDR2 SNEGSKA (reference sequence). The ends lost 2 bases at V and 4 bases at J; junction bases unmatched: 12. CDR3 residues: CSARNPSLAGGLETQYF. In DNA, the CDR3 is TGCAGTGCTAGAAACCCTAGCCTAGCGGGAGGATTAGAGACCCAGTACTTC.

This clonotype was found many times. The rearrangement joins TRBV5-1 to TRBJ1-5, with no clear D. The CDR3 sequence is 13 residues long. The germline gives CDR1 SGHRS, CDR2 YFSETQ. Trimming cost V 4 bases and J 3 bases, with 8 bases left between them. This CDR3 reads CASSPGANQPQHF. CDR3 DNA: TGCGCCAGCAGCCCGGGCGCCAATCAGCCCCAGCATTTT.

This chain uses TRBV11-2 with TRBJ2-7; TRBD2 is a possible D gene (7 bases). CDR1 and CDR2 from the germline V gene are SGHAT and FQNNGV. V lost 7 bases to trimming and J lost 2 bases, with 18 bases between them. This CDR3 comprises 15 residues. CDR3 bases: TGTGCCAGCACCCCAGGGGCTAGCGGAACCTACGAGCAGTACTTC. Its translation is CASTPGASGTYEQYF.

The sample holds many counts of this clonotype. V is TRBV11-2 and J is TRBJ2-7, with 9 positions matching TRBD1. V was clipped by 0 bases and J by 3 bases; unmatched bases: 3. Germline V gene data show CDR1 as SGHAT and CDR2 as FQNNGV. There are 15 residues in the CDR3. CDR3 coding DNA: TGTGCCAGCAGCTTAGAATGGGGACAGGGCTACGAGCAGTACTTC. Its protein is CASSLEWGQGYEQYF. Full variable domain (remainder filled in from reference TRBV11-2 and TRBJ2-7): EAGVAQSPRYKIIEKRQSVAFWCNPISGHATLYWYQQILGQGPKLLIQFQNNGVVDDSQLPKDRFSAERLKGVDSTLKIQPAKLEDSAVYLCASSLEWGQGYEQYFGPGTRLTVT.

This clonotype was observed many times. The CDR3 DNA sequence: TGTGCCAGCACCTTGTGGCAGGGGGCAAATCAGCCCCAGCATTTT. This encodes CASTLWQGANQPQHF. The chain couples TRBV2 to TRBJ1-5, with 8 nucleotides matching TRBD1. Trimming took 7 bases from V and 4 from J; bases not matched to a gene: 9. Germline V gene data show CDR1 as SNHLY and CDR2 as FYNNEI. CDR3 length: 15 amino acids.

This clonotype was detected many times. The V call is TRBV4-1, the J call TRBJ2-1; 7 bases map to TRBD1. CDR1 and CDR2 (germline): MGHRA, YSYEKL. Trimming removed 1 base from V and 5 bases from J; junction bases left unmatched: 5. The CDR3 contains 15 residues. The CDR3 sequence is CASSQVGTVNNEQFF. The CDR3 nucleotides read TGCGCCAGCAGCCAAGTAGGGACAGTTAACAATGAGCAGTTCTTC.

V gene TRBV7-6 combines with J gene TRBJ2-3; tentatively, D is TRBD2 (6 bases). This CDR3 is 14 amino acids long. V lost 5 bases and J lost 4, with 13 bases in between. From germline, CDR1 is SGHVS and CDR2 FNYEAQ. CDR3 residues: CASSQRTIPDTQYF. The CDR3 DNA reads TGTGCCAGCAGCCAACGGACTATTCCAGATACGCAGTATTTT. Drawing the rest from reference TRBV7-6 and TRBJ2-3, the complete variable domain is GAGVSQSPRYKVTKRGQDVALRCDPISGHVSLYWYRQALGQGPEFLTYFNYEAQQDKSGLPNDRFSAERPEGSISTLTIQRTEQRDSAMYRCASSQRTIPDTQYFGPGTRLTVL.

This clonotype was observed a handful of times. The gene calls are TRBV6-1 and TRBJ2-1, with D possibly being TRBD2 (5 bases). CDR3 length: 15 amino acids. The ends were cut back, 5 bases at V and 12 bases at J, with 23 bases in the middle. CDR1 is MNHNS, CDR2 SASEGT, per germline. The DNA of the CDR3 is TGTGCCAGCAGTCTCCAGGACTTCGTTCCCAGTGGGCAGTTCTTC. Protein: CASSLQDFVPSGQFF.

This clonotype was found many times. The chain couples TRBV29-1 to TRBJ1-2; a possible D gene is TRBD1 (5 bases). CDR3 length: 15 residues. With 2 bases removed from V and 4 bases from J, the gap between germline ends came to 17 bases. The germline CDR1 and CDR2 sequences are SQVTM and ANQGSEA. CDR3 DNA: TGCAGCGTTGAATGGGTAAGGGGAGACTCCTATGGCTACACCTTC. It codes for CSVEWVRGDSYGYTF.

There are many counts of this clonotype. The V and J genes are TRBV6-1 and TRBJ2-3; TRBD2 is a possible D gene (5 bases). V gave up 7 bases and J gave up 2 bases, with 16 bases separating them. Germline V CDR1 and CDR2: MNHNS, SASEGT. The CDR3 has 15 residues. The CDR3 region is CASKKGAGDTDTQYF. CDR3 DNA: TGTGCCAGCAAGAAGGGCGCGGGTGACACAGATACGCAGTATTTT.

This clonotype was seen many times. This chain uses TRBV9 with TRBJ2-6, with TRBD1 identical over 10 bases. CDR1 is SGDLS and CDR2 is YYNGEE in the germline V gene. Unmatched junction bases numbered 8, after V lost 2 bases and J lost 9 bases. The length of the CDR3 is 16 residues. The CDR3 spells CASSVPRDRGDNVLTF. The CDR3 nucleotides are TGTGCCAGCAGCGTTCCCCGGGACAGGGGAGACAACGTCCTGACTTTC.

The table lists this clonotype with many counts. V gene TRBV7-9 combines with J gene TRBJ1-6, with D unclear. The CDR3 is made up of 13 amino acids. The V end was cut by 4 bases, the J end by 7 bases, with 8 bases between. From germline, CDR1 is SEHNR and CDR2 FQNEAQ (reference sequence). CDR3 nucleotide sequence: TGTGCCAGCAGCTCTTACATAAATTCACCCCTCCACTTT. Protein sequence: CASSSYINSPLHF.

This clonotype was seen repeatedly, ten times or more. This chain joins TRBV19 and TRBJ2-6, with D perhaps TRBD1 or TRBD2 (5 bases each). Germline-derived CDR1 and CDR2 are LNHDA and SQIVND (reference sequence). CDR3 length equals 18 residues. V was cut by 2 bases and J by 0 bases, with 14 bases left in between. This CDR3 is CASSISPGSYSGANVLTF. The CDR3 coding sequence is TGTGCCAGTAGTATATCGCCAGGGAGCTACTCTGGGGCCAACGTCCTGACTTTC.

There are many counts of this clonotype. The chain combines TRBV24-1 with TRBJ2-1; perhaps D is TRBD1 or TRBD2 (6 bases each). Germline CDR1 reads KGHDR; CDR2 reads SFDVKD. The length of the CDR3 is 16 residues. With 5 bases removed from V and 2 bases from J, the gap between germline ends came to 15 bases. The CDR3 loop reads CATSGSRGQTYNEQFF. The CDR3 nucleotides read TGTGCCACCAGTGGGTCCCGGGGGCAGACCTACAATGAGCAGTTCTTC.

In its sample, this clonotype was seen many times. The genes are TRBV6-1 and TRBJ2-3; possible D gene TRBD2, 6 bases. V lost 10 bases, J lost 0 bases, and 14 bases lay in between. The CDR3 loop spans 14 amino acids. Germline CDR1 and CDR2: MNHNS and SASEGT. CDR3 coding DNA: TGTGCCACCGGGCGGGGCGGAAGCACAGATACGCAGTATTTT. The encoded protein is CATGRGGSTDTQYF.

This clonotype was observed many times. The chain links TRBV7-8 to TRBJ1-2, with a possible D match to TRBD1 (5 bases). The CDR3 spans 13 residues. CDR1 and CDR2 (germline): SGHVS, FQNEAQ. Between the trimmed V and J ends, which lost 5 bases and 2 bases, there was a span of 9 bases. CDR3 sequence reads: CASSTTVNYGYTF. As DNA, the CDR3 is TGTGCCAGCAGCACGACAGTGAACTATGGCTACACCTTC. Using reference TRBV7-8 and TRBJ1-2 for the parts outside the CDR3, the full variable domain is GAGVSQSPRYKVAKRGQDVALRCDPISGHVSLFWYQQALGQGPEFLTYFQNEAQLDKSGLPSDRFFAERPEGSVSTLKIQRTQQEDSAVYLCASSTTVNYGYTFGSGTRLTVV.

There are many counts of this clonotype. The chain recombines TRBV30 with TRBJ1-1, with a weak D call TRBD1 (5 bases). This CDR3 comprises 13 residues. Trimming took off 3 bases at V and 4 bases at J, with 12 bases between the two ends. Germline V gene lookup returns CDR1 GTSNPN and CDR2 SVGIG (reference sequence). The CDR3 region has the DNA TGTGCCTGGAGGGAACAGGAGATCACTGAAGCTTTCTTT. This translates into CAWREQEITEAFF.